This TCR beta chain was sequenced for a study of regulatory T cells in long-lasting Graves disease. General study points: Graves' patients with persistent disease showed TCR diversity lower than patients newly diagnosed.

Both iRepertoire HTBI primers and Arm-PCR of CDR3 regions were used to build the TCR beta libraries. TCRdb redid the calling of the multiplex PCR reads with MiXCR, one entry per CDR3 protein. The table lists some 340,000 distinct CDR3 sequences, roughly 25% of them singletons. This clonotype was seen repeatedly, ten times or more. What it recognizes is unknown. Trimming stripped 7 bases from V and 0 bases from J, with 16 bases between. The CDR3 is 17 amino acids. Described time point: persistent/refractory GD, antithyroid drugs over 5 years with positive TRAb. After RNA was extracted from PBMCs, the TCR library was made from it. Roughly 10 milliliters of peripheral blood were taken and placed in EDTA tubes.

The source was peripheral blood mononuclear cells (PBMCs), collected when the disease was refractory, from a patient treated with antithyroid drugs. This clonotype was sampled from a woman aged 40 to 50 with Graves disease. The chain employs TRBV12-3 or TRBV12-4 and TRBJ2-6; perhaps TRBD1 as D (6 bases). For the CDR3, the DNA is TGTGCCAGCATGCACAGGGATTTCGTCTCTGGGGCCAACGTCCTGACTTTC. Its translation: CASMHRDFVSGANVLTF.